The 23 T cell receptor beta chains below all came from one sample that was sequenced in a study of Ad26.COV2.S vaccination and SARS-CoV-2 variants. Specified treatment: approximately 18 received Ad26.COV2.S at low or high dose, single or two shots; about 5 received placebo; per-sample allocation not given. Repertoires come from day 63 after the first vaccine or placebo injection. TCRdb keeps only in-frame clones here, not all; method: immunoSEQ multiplex PCR. The data contain just under 250,000 clones, 85% to 90% of them singletons. The specimen comprised peripheral blood, sampled in a trial of Ad26.COV2.S vaccine versus placebo. Receptor source: a person between 18 and 59 years old who received the Ad26.COV2.S COVID-19 vaccine or a placebo.

The J gene is TRBJ2-7, the V gene TRBV15; D is uncertain. This CDR3 has 17 residues. Trimming took 0 bases from V and 2 from J, leaving 17 bases between them. CDR1 is LNHNV and CDR2 is YYDKDF in the germline V gene (reference sequence). CDR3 DNA: TGTGCCACCAGCAGAGATCACGGCAAAGGGTCAACCTACGAGCAGTACTTC. Amino acid sequence: CATSRDHGKGSTYEQYF.

The genes are TRBV7-8 and TRBJ2-3; TRBD1 matches at 7 bases. CDR3 length equals 15 residues. V shed 5 bases, J shed 2 bases, and the junction held 7 bases outside the gene matches. The germline CDR1 and CDR2 sequences are SGHVS and FQNEAQ. CDR3 DNA: TGTGCCAGCAGCAGCAACGACAGGGCCACAGATACGCAGTATTTT. Protein sequence: CASSSNDRATDTQYF.

This sequence joins TRBV6-5 and TRBJ1-5, with D perhaps TRBD1 (5 bases). Germline-derived CDR1 and CDR2 are MNHEY and SVGAGI. CDR3 length: 14 amino acids. V was shortened by 8 bases and J by 3 bases, with 14 bases between the two germline ends. The CDR3: CASQEGRPNQPQHF. The CDR3 nucleotides read TGTGCCAGCCAGGAGGGGAGGCCCAATCAGCCCCAGCATTTT.

The rearrangement links TRBV28 to TRBJ1-2, with D possibly being TRBD1 (5 bases). The CDR3 spans 13 residues. Trimming shortened V by 3 bases and J by 4 bases, and 9 bases separated the two germline ends. Germline CDR1 reads MDHEN; CDR2 reads SYDVKM. CDR3 in amino acids: CASSFQGSYGYTF. CDR3 coding DNA: TGTGCCAGCAGTTTCCAGGGTAGCTATGGCTACACCTTC.

The CDR3: CASSLTGQSTGELFF. In DNA form, the CDR3 reads TGCGCCAGCAGCCTAACGGGACAGAGCACCGGGGAGCTGTTTTTT. The chain employs TRBV5-1 and TRBJ2-2; 7 positions agree with TRBD1. Unmatched junction bases numbered 7, after V lost 4 bases and J lost 4 bases. CDR3 size: 15 residues. Germline V gene sequence: CDR1 SGHRS, CDR2 YFSETQ.

This sequence joins TRBV10-3 and TRBJ2-3; D is unresolved. V was clipped by 10 bases and J by 6 bases, with 20 bases between them. Germline V gives CDR1 ENHRY, CDR2 SYGVKD. The CDR3 loop spans 14 amino acids. This CDR3 reads CATGPRRRDDTQYF. CDR3 coding DNA: TGTGCCACTGGCCCCCGACGGAGAGATGATACGCAGTATTTT.

The chain carries TRBV28 and TRBJ1-2, with 7 nucleotides matching TRBD1. Germline V gene data show CDR1 as MDHEN and CDR2 as SYDVKM. The CDR3 sequence is 14 residues long. Germline trimming cut 1 base from V and 7 bases from J; bases unmatched to any gene: 6. In DNA form, the CDR3 reads TGTGCCAGCAGTTTATTCAGGGGGAATTTTGGCTACACCTTC. Its protein product is CASSLFRGNFGYTF.

The chain employs TRBV9 and TRBJ2-5; TRBD1 matches 9 bases. Germline assignment: CDR1 SGDLS and CDR2 YYNGEE. This CDR3 has 17 amino acids. Trimming at V came to 4 bases and at J to 1 base, leaving 11 bases not matched to a gene. For the CDR3, the DNA is TGTGCCAGCAGCATGAGTGCGGGACAGGGACTCCAAGAGACCCAGTACTTC. It translates to CASSMSAGQGLQETQYF.

The V call is TRBV11-2, the J call TRBJ2-3; D unclear. CDR3 length equals 14 residues. In germline, CDR1 is SGHAT, CDR2 FQNNGV. Trimming took off 1 base at V and 0 bases at J, with 5 bases between the two ends. CDR3 residues: CASSLVPSTDTQYF. The DNA for the CDR3 is TGTGCCAGCAGCTTAGTTCCTAGCACAGATACGCAGTATTTT.

V is TRBV30 and J is TRBJ1-1, with a possible D match to TRBD1 (5 bases). The CDR3 is made up of 13 amino acids. Per the germline V gene, CDR1 is GTSNPN and CDR2 is SVGIG (reference sequence). V lost 0 bases to trimming and J lost 13 bases, with 18 bases between them. CDR3 residues: CAWSVAPRGGIFF. The CDR3 nucleotides are TGTGCCTGGAGTGTAGCCCCCCGGGGGGGAATTTTCTTT.

The V call is TRBV5-1, the J call TRBJ1-1, with D maybe TRBD1 (5 bases). V lost 7 bases to trimming and J lost 4 bases, with 17 bases between them. The CDR3 consists of 14 residues. In germline, CDR1 is SGHRS, CDR2 YFSETQ. The CDR3 DNA sequence: TGCGCCAGCGGCAAGGACGGAGGGGTCACTGAAGCTTTCTTT. Its translation is CASGKDGGVTEAFF.

CDR3 coding DNA: TGTGCCAGCAGCTCAGACAGGGGAGGGGAGCAGTACTTC. Its translation is CASSSDRGGEQYF. The rearrangement uses TRBV7-6 and TRBJ2-7, with D possibly TRBD1 on 8 matching bases. Germline lookup yields CDR1 SGHVS and CDR2 FNYEAQ. Deletions cut 4 bases from V and 7 bases from J, with 14 bases between. CDR3 size: 13 residues. Full variable domain (rest looked up from reference TRBV7-6 and TRBJ2-7): GAGVSQSPRYKVTKRGQDVALRCDPISGHVSLYWYRQALGQGPEFLTYFNYEAQQDKSGLPNDRFSAERPEGSISTLTIQRTEQRDSAMYRCASSSDRGGEQYFGPGTRLTVT.

The rearrangement joins TRBV6-4 to TRBJ2-1; D tentatively fits TRBD1 or TRBD2 (5 bases each). V was pared by 5 bases and J by 10 bases, with 12 bases between. In germline, CDR1 is MRHNA, CDR2 SNTAGT. The CDR3 consists of 12 residues. The CDR3 is CASSYAGGEQFF. The CDR3 DNA sequence: TGTGCCAGCAGTTACGCTGGGGGAGAGCAGTTCTTC.

The chain has TRBV10-1 and TRBJ2-5; D remains unclear. The CDR3 is made up of 14 amino acids. V was cut by 0 bases and J by 1 base, with 6 bases left in between. Germline CDR1 is WNHNN and CDR2 is SYGVQD (reference sequence). In nucleotides, the CDR3 is TGCGCCAGCAGTGAGTCGGGCTCCCAAGAGACCCAGTACTTC. This encodes CASSESGSQETQYF.

The V gene is TRBV27, the J gene TRBJ2-3; 9 positions match TRBD2. There are 16 residues in the CDR3. J was trimmed by 4 bases and V by 8 bases; bases with no gene match: 13. Germline values: CDR1 MNHEY, CDR2 SMNVEV (reference sequence). The CDR3 DNA is TGTGCCAGCCCTCTTCCGTCCGGGACTAGCCCAGATACGCAGTATTTT. This sequence encodes CASPLPSGTSPDTQYF.

The chain has TRBV20-1 and TRBJ2-1; D gene unclear. Trimming removed 3 bases from V and 10 bases from J, with 16 bases in between. This CDR3 contains 13 residues. Germline CDR1 DFQATT, CDR2 SNEGSKA (reference sequence). CDR3 nucleotide sequence: TGCAGTGCTAGTGTCCTAGGAACAAGGGAGCAGTTCTTC. Translation gives CSASVLGTREQFF.

The chain recombines TRBV5-1 with TRBJ2-3, with 7 bases aligning to TRBD2. Germline trimming cut 0 bases from V and 5 bases from J; bases unmatched to any gene: 9. The germline gives CDR1 SGHRS, CDR2 YFSETQ. This CDR3 spans 16 amino acids. CDR3: CASSLVLGERGDTQYF. The CDR3 DNA reads TGCGCCAGCAGCTTGGTCTTAGGAGAGCGGGGAGATACGCAGTATTTT.

The chain is built from TRBV7-9 and TRBJ1-4; 9 bases are a match to TRBD1. Trimming cost V 4 bases and J 6 bases; bases outside gene matches: 12. The CDR3 runs 17 residues. Germline values: CDR1 SEHNR, CDR2 FQNEAQ (reference sequence). The CDR3, as DNA: TGTGCCAGCAGCTCCCTTGGCTGGGGACAGGGTCATGAAAAACTGTTTTTT. As protein: CASSSLGWGQGHEKLFF.

This clone was seen a single time. This chain links TRBV11-2 with TRBJ2-1; D might be TRBD2 (6 bases). CDR1 and CDR2 (germline): SGHAT, FQNNGV. V was cut by 1 base and J by 4 bases, with 11 bases left in between. This CDR3 is 15 amino acids long. The CDR3 nucleotides are TGTGCCAGCAGCTTAGCGGGGACTTCGTACAATGAGCAGTTCTTC. This gives the protein CASSLAGTSYNEQFF.

The chain has TRBV12-1 and TRBJ2-1; the DNA was not compared with TRBD2, the D call given in the table. TRBV12-1 is recorded as a pseudogene. The CDR3 is made up of 16 amino acids. In DNA form, the CDR3 reads TGTGCCAGCAGCGCCTCCGGGACTAAATTAGCTAATGAGCAGTTCTTC. Amino acid sequence: CASSASGTKLANEQFF.

CDR3 nucleotide sequence: TGTGCCAGCAGCTCTGGGCCCTCTACGGGCAATGAGCAGTTCTTC. Residues: CASSSGPSTGNEQFF. The rearrangement joins TRBV7-3 to TRBJ2-1; D gene unclear. The CDR3 runs to 15 residues. With 4 bases removed from V and 6 bases from J, the gap between germline ends came to 16 bases. Germline assignment: CDR1 SGHTA and CDR2 FQGTGA.

The chain recombines TRBV7-2 with TRBJ1-1; 8 positions match TRBD1. There are 15 residues in the CDR3. Losses at the gene ends were 5 bases for V and 4 bases for J; bases not matched to a gene: 9. Germline V CDR1 and CDR2: SGHTA, FQGNSA. For the CDR3, the DNA is TGTGCCAGCAGCCCCCCGGACAGGGTCCGCACTGAAGCTTTCTTT. It yields the protein CASSPPDRVRTEAFF.

This sequence joins TRBV4-1 and TRBJ1-2, with D tentatively TRBD1 (6 bases). The germline V and J ends were trimmed by 3 bases and 3 bases, with 20 bases remaining between them. The CDR3 totals 17 residues. Germline CDR1 and CDR2: MGHRA and YSYEKL. Here the CDR3 reads CASSQLKGGSGDYGYTF. CDR3 in DNA: TGCGCCAGCAGCCAGTTAAAAGGGGGATCCGGGGACTATGGCTACACCTTC.